These T cell receptor beta chains were read from a single sample in a study of spatial heterogeneity in lung cancer. MiXCR, run by TCRdb on the 5' RACE reads, gives a single entry per CDR3 protein. The data show over 25,000 distinct CDR3 sequences, around 6.5% seen once. The sequencing used lung tumor tissue, collected at surgery. All receptors come from a male donor with early-stage non-small cell lung cancer. CDR3s include the opening cysteine and the closing phenylalanine or tryptophan. A D gene is named only where the DNA matches it firmly. Clone size is shown for a subset of rows, as once, few, many or a class of expanded clone.

clone size | J gene | D gene | V gene | CDR3 DNA | CDR3 protein
few | TRBJ1-5 | - | TRBV12-3/TRBV12-4 | TGTGCCAGCAGTTTCAAGGAAGATCAGCCCCAGCATTTT | CASSFKEDQPQHF
large | TRBJ2-1 | - | TRBV7-9 | TGTGCCAGCAGCTTTCCGGGCAGGAAGAATGAGCAGTTCTTC | CASSFPGRKNEQFF
- | TRBJ2-3 | - | TRBV12-3/TRBV12-4 | TGTGCCAGCAGTTTAGCGACAGGTAGAACAGATACGCAGTATTTT | CASSLATGRTDTQYF
- | TRBJ2-4 | - | TRBV12-3/TRBV12-4 | TGTGCCAGCAGTTTATGGGGAGAAGGCAAAAACATTCAGTACTTC | CASSLWGEGKNIQYF
few | TRBJ1-1 | - | TRBV4-2 | TGTGCCAGCAGTGTCTCGTGGAACACTGAAGCTTTCTTT | CASSVSWNTEAFF
few | TRBJ1-1 | - | TRBV10-2 | TGCGCCAGCAGTCGACAGAGCATGAACACTGAAGCTTTCTTT | CASSRQSMNTEAFF
- | TRBJ1-6 | - | TRBV28 | TGTGCCAGCAGCCCCCCAAATTCACCCCTCCACTTT | CASSPPNSPLHF
many | TRBJ2-1 | - | TRBV29-1 | TGCAGCGTTAATGAAAAGGGGTTTTCGAATGAGCAGTTCTTC | CSVNEKGFSNEQFF
- | TRBJ2-7 | TRBD2 | TRBV5-1 | TGCGCCAGCAGCTTGGCCTCCGCGGGGGGCTCCTACGAGCAGTACTTC | CASSLASAGGSYEQYF
- | TRBJ2-5 | TRBD1 | TRBV5-6 | TGTGCCAGCAGCTTGGCAGGGGGACAAGAGACCCAGTACTTC | CASSLAGGQETQYF
many | TRBJ2-5 | TRBD2 | TRBV20-1 | TGCAGTGCTAGAGCTAGCGGGGGCATCCAAGAGACCCAGTACTTC | CSARASGGIQETQYF
- | TRBJ1-1 | - | TRBV20-1 | TGCAGTGCTAGAGATCTGGTTAGCGGGGTTGAAGCTTTCTTT | CSARDLVSGVEAFF
few | TRBJ1-6 | - | TRBV14 | TGTGCCAGCAGCCAAGCCCCTGGGTGGGGAGACAACCTCCACTTT | CASSQAPGWGDNLHF
many | TRBJ2-1 | - | TRBV7-9 | TGTGCCAGCAGCTTAGTACTAGATGAGCAGTTCTTC | CASSLVLDEQFF
many | TRBJ2-2 | - | TRBV29-1 | TGCAGCGTTGAACCCCTAGCGTCCGGGGAGCTGTTTTTT | CSVEPLASGELFF
many | TRBJ2-3 | TRBD2 | TRBV10-2 | TGCGCCAGCAGTGAGTCGTTGCAAGCGGGGGGTTTCACAGATACGCAGTATTTT | CASSESLQAGGFTDTQYF
- | TRBJ2-7 | TRBD1 | TRBV29-1 | TGCAGCGTTACCGGGACAGGGGGCCTCTCCTACGAGCAGTACTTC | CSVTGTGGLSYEQYF
few | TRBJ1-3 | - | TRBV6-6 | TGTGCCAGCAGTTTGACAGTTGAGACCATATATTTT | CASSLTVETIYF
few | TRBJ1-4 | - | TRBV7-9 | TGTGCCAGCAGCTTAGGGACGTTGAATGAAAAACTGTTTTTT | CASSLGTLNEKLFF
- | TRBJ2-2 | - | TRBV7-2 | TGTGCCAGCAGCTTAACAAAAGGGTTTTACACCGGGGAGCTGTTTTTT | CASSLTKGFYTGELFF
- | TRBJ2-1 | - | TRBV20-1 | TGCAGTGCTAGTGGACCGCAGCTCTACAATGAGCAGTTCTTC | CSASGPQLYNEQFF
many | TRBJ2-4 | - | TRBV21-1 | TGTGCCAGCAGCCTTAGGCTCAGGGAGGGGAACATTCAGTACTTC | CASSLRLREGNIQYF
many | TRBJ1-4 | - | TRBV13 | TGTGCCAGCAGCCTCGCCTCGATGGGAAATGAAAAACTGTTTTTT | CASSLASMGNEKLFF
many | TRBJ2-3 | TRBD2 | TRBV7-6 | TGTGCCAGCAGCCGGGGACTAGCAGGGGCCACAGATACGCAGTATTTT | CASSRGLAGATDTQYF
many | TRBJ2-7 | TRBD1 | TRBV5-1 | TGCGCCAGCAGCTCGGGACAGGGGGCATACGAGCAGTACTTC | CASSSGQGAYEQYF
few | TRBJ1-1 | - | TRBV12-3/TRBV12-4 | TGTGCCAGCAGAAGGAACACTGAAGCTTTCTTT | CASRRNTEAFF
few | TRBJ1-1 | - | TRBV7-2 | TGTGCCAGCAGCTTACAACCCTGGGACACTGAAGCTTTCTTT | CASSLQPWDTEAFF
many | TRBJ1-5 | TRBD1 | TRBV28 | TGTGCCAGCATCCTGGACAGGTGGGGAGAGGTTGCCCAGCATTTT | CASILDRWGEVAQHF
many | TRBJ2-1 | - | TRBV5-1 | TGCGCCAGCAGCTTGGTGGCGGACTCCTACAATGAGCAGTTCTTC | CASSLVADSYNEQFF
- | TRBJ1-1 | - | TRBV5-1 | TGCGCCAGCAGCTTGGATTTCCCGGGCCAGACTGAAGCTTTCTTT | CASSLDFPGQTEAFF
many | TRBJ1-1 | - | TRBV5-4 | TGTGCCAGCAGCCGGGGACGAGGGGACACTGAAGCTTTCTTT | CASSRGRGDTEAFF
few | TRBJ1-2 | - | TRBV20-1 | TGCAGTGCTAGGAAAATGACAAACGCGTATAACTATGGCTACACCTTC | CSARKMTNAYNYGYTF
- | TRBJ1-2 | TRBD1 | TRBV12-3/TRBV12-4 | TGTGCCAGCAGTTCTCGGGACAGGAACAATGGCTACACCTTC | CASSSRDRNNGYTF
- | TRBJ1-2 | TRBD1 | TRBV28 | TGTGCCAGCAGTTTTTTACAGGGGGCCAACTATGGCTACACCTTC | CASSFLQGANYGYTF
many | TRBJ2-6 | - | TRBV6-2/TRBV6-3 | TGTGCCAGCAGCCCTCAGCACCCCTCCTCTGGGGCCAACGTCCTGACTTTC | CASSPQHPSSGANVLTF
few | TRBJ2-1 | TRBD2 | TRBV4-2 | TGTGCCAGCAGCCAAAAGGTAGCGGGGGGGCCGAATGAGCAGTTCTTC | CASSQKVAGGPNEQFF
many | TRBJ1-2 | - | TRBV7-2 | TGTGCCAGCAGCTTAGGGGGCGGTAGATTTAACTATGGCTACACCTTC | CASSLGGGRFNYGYTF
- | TRBJ1-5 | - | TRBV20-1 | TGCAGTGCTAGAGTTCCAGGGGCCTTCAATCAGCCCCAGCATTTT | CSARVPGAFNQPQHF
many | TRBJ1-1 | - | TRBV7-2 | TGTGCCAGCAGTGTCGATTATTCTGAAGCTTTCTTT | CASSVDYSEAFF
many | TRBJ2-6 | - | TRBV7-2 | TGTGCCAGCAGCTTAGTGGGTGGAGTGGCCAACGTCCTGACTTTC | CASSLVGGVANVLTF
few | TRBJ1-4 | - | TRBV5-4 | TGTGCCAGCAGCTTGTCAGGGGATGATGAAAAACTGTTTTTT | CASSLSGDDEKLFF